This T cell receptor (beta chain) was sequenced during a study of vaccination effects on CD4 cells after COVID-19. Study-level results: Healthy vaccinees had only 1 of 255 vaccine-induced clones cross-react with common cold coronaviruses.

The repertoire was sequenced with immunoSEQ multiplex PCR; TCRdb's copy has only in-frame clones and lacks some. Among 65,000 to 85,000 clones listed, 75% to 90% were seen once. This clone was observed a handful of times. What it recognizes is unknown. CDR3 length: 15 amino acids. CDR1 is SEHNR, CDR2 FQNEAQ, per germline (reference sequence). V was shortened by 0 bases and J by 6 bases, with 9 bases between the two germline ends. Antigen-specific CD4+ T cells were expanded with viral peptide pools in the ViraFEST assay before sequencing. Scientists isolated CD4+ T cells after an approximately 10-day culture period ended. Vaccinees lacked prior SARS-CoV-2 infection and tested negative for nucleocapsid antibodies.

The specimen comprised CD4+ T cells from PBMCs cultured with SARS-CoV-2 spike peptides, sampled before COVID-19 vaccination. The sequence was obtained from a human donor who received a COVID-19 vaccine. V is TRBV7-9 and J is TRBJ1-6; D is perhaps TRBD1 (6 bases). The DNA for the CDR3 is TGTGCCAGCAGCTTAGCGACAGGTGGTAATTCACCCCTCCACTTT. Protein sequence: CASSLATGGNSPLHF. The entire variable domain, with the rest obtained from reference TRBV7-9 and TRBJ1-6, is as follows: DTGVSQNPRHKITKRGQNVTFRCDPISEHNRLYWYRQTLGQGPEFLTYFQNEAQLEKSRLLSDRFSAERPKGSFSTLEIQRTEQGDSAMYLCASSLATGGNSPLHFGNGTRLTVT.